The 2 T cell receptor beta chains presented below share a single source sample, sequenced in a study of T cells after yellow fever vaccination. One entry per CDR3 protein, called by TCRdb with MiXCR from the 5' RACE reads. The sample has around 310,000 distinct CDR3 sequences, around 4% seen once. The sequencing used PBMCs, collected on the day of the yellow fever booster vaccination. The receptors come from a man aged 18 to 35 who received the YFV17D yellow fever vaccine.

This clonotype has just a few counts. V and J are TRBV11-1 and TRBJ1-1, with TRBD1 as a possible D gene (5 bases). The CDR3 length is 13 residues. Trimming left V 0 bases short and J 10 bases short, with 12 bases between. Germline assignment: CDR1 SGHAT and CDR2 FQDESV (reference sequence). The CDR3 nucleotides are TGTGCCAGCAGCTTAGCGCTCGGGGCCGGAGCTTTCTTT. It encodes CASSLALGAGAFF. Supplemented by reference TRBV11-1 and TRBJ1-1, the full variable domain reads EAEVAQSPRYKITEKSQAVAFWCDPISGHATLYWYRQILGQGPELLVQFQDESVVDDSQLPKDRFSAERLKGVDSTLKIQPAELGDSAMYLCASSLALGAGAFFGQGTRLTVV.

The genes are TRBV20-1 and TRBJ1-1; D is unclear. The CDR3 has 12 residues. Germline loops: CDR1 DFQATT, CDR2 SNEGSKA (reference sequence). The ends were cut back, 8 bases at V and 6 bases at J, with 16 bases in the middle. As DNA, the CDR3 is TGCAGTCAACCCAAGAGCAGAGCTGAAGCTTTCTTT. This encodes CSQPKSRAEAFF.